This entry lists 10 T cell receptor beta chains sequenced from one sample in a study of blood T cell repertoires in COVID-19. Assay used: immunoSEQ multiplex PCR; TCRdb lists only in-frame clones, some missing. The table lists roughly 100,000 clones, approximately 84% of them singletons. The source material was peripheral blood. These receptors were obtained from a human donor in a cohort sampled during active COVID-19.

V is TRBV13 and J is TRBJ1-2, with 7 bases matching TRBD1. Per germline, CDR1 PRHDT and CDR2 FYEKMQ (reference sequence). CDR3 length equals 13 residues. After removal of 5 bases from V and 7 bases from J, the junction contained 7 bases not matched to a gene. CDR3: CASSPSGGGGYTF. The DNA of the CDR3 is TGTGCCAGCAGCCCCTCAGGGGGTGGTGGCTACACCTTC.

In its sample, this clone was seen many times. V gene TRBV15 combines with J gene TRBJ1-2, with 11 bases fitting TRBD1. From germline, CDR1 is LNHNV and CDR2 YYDKDF (reference sequence). This CDR3 spans 16 amino acids. The V gene end was trimmed by 4 bases and the J gene end by 7 bases; junction bases not matched to a gene: 11. CDR3 in amino acids: CATSTRPGQGVGGYTF. The CDR3 DNA reads as TGTGCCACCAGCACGAGGCCGGGACAGGGGGTAGGTGGCTACACCTTC.

This clone has only a few counts. The chain joins TRBV27 to TRBJ2-1; a possible D gene is TRBD2 (7 bases). This CDR3 is built from 15 residues. The germline CDR1 and CDR2 sequences are MNHEY and SMNVEV (reference sequence). Trimming shortened V by 2 bases and J by 4 bases, and 12 bases separated the two germline ends. This CDR3 is CASSLAGAQYNEQFF. As DNA, the CDR3 is TGTGCCAGCAGTTTAGCGGGGGCCCAATACAATGAGCAGTTCTTC.

V is TRBV5-6 and J is TRBJ1-4; 8 positions match TRBD1. The CDR3 has 15 residues. Germline assignment: CDR1 SGHDT and CDR2 YYEEEE. After removal of 2 bases from V and 6 bases from J, the junction contained 6 bases not matched to a gene. CDR3 DNA sequence: TGTGCCAGCAGCTTACTGGACAGGGATGATGAAAAACTGTTTTTT. Protein sequence: CASSLLDRDDEKLFF.

This clone was seen once. Relative to the germline gene, one junction end is altered; a read error may explain this. The sample has other DNA sequences that encode this CDR3 too. V and J are TRBV11-1 and TRBJ2-5, with D possibly TRBD1 on 6 matching bases. The germline gives CDR1 SGHAT, CDR2 FQDESV (reference sequence). The CDR3 is 15 residues long. The CDR3 DNA reads TGTGCTAGCAGTTTTAGAGACAGGCACGAAGAGACCCAGTACTTC. It translates to CASSFRDRHEETQYF.

This clone was counted a single time. J is TRBJ2-1 and V is TRBV6-6; possible D gene TRBD2, 6 bases. Germline-derived CDR1 and CDR2 are MNHNY and SVGAGI (reference sequence). V lost 6 bases to trimming and J lost 2 bases, with 8 bases between them. This CDR3 has 13 amino acids. The CDR3 is CASSWGAYNEQFF. For the CDR3, the DNA is TGTGCCAGCAGCTGGGGGGCCTACAATGAGCAGTTCTTC.

The sample holds one count of this clone. V and J are TRBV19 and TRBJ1-2, with D possibly being TRBD1 (6 bases). The CDR3 runs to 14 residues. Per the germline V gene, CDR1 is LNHDA and CDR2 is SQIVND (reference sequence). Deletions cut 7 bases from V and 7 bases from J, with 19 bases between. The CDR3 DNA reads as TGTGCCAGTACCCAAGGGGCACAGGGACGTGGCTACACCTTC. This gives the protein CASTQGAQGRGYTF.

This rearrangement joins TRBV11-2 to TRBJ2-7; TRBD1 agrees at 8 bases. The CDR3 length is 16 residues. With V trimmed by 1 base and J by 3 bases, 8 bases remained unmatched. Germline values: CDR1 SGHAT, CDR2 FQNNGV. The CDR3 region has the DNA TGTGCCAGCAGCTTAGTACGGCAGGGGGCGATCTACGAGCAGTACTTC. Its translation is CASSLVRQGAIYEQYF.

The chain employs TRBV5-1 and TRBJ2-7; 8 bases agree with TRBD1. The CDR3 extends over 15 amino acids. V dropped 4 bases and J dropped 1; count of bases not matched to a gene: 7. From germline, CDR1 is SGHRS and CDR2 YFSETQ. This chain's CDR3 is CASSPGTGLSYEQYF. The CDR3 bases are TGCGCCAGCAGCCCAGGGACAGGATTATCCTACGAGCAGTACTTC.

The chain employs TRBV5-1 and TRBJ1-6; 10 bases map to TRBD1. This CDR3 is 14 amino acids long. Germline CDR1 reads SGHRS; CDR2 reads YFSETQ. V shed 7 bases and J 10 bases; nucleotides not matched to a gene: 8. CDR3 sequence reads: CASCQGQGSSPLHF. The CDR3 DNA reads TGCGCCAGCTGCCAGGGACAGGGGTCATCACCCCTCCACTTT.